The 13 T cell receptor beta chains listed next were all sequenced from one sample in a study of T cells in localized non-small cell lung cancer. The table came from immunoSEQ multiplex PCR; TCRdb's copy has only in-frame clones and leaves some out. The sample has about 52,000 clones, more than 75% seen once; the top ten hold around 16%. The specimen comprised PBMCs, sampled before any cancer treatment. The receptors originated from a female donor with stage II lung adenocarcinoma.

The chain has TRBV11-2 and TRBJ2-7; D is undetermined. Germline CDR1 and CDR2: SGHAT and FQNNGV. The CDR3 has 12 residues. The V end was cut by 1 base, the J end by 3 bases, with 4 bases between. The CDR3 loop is CASSLADYEQYF. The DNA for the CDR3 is TGTGCCAGCAGCTTAGCCGACTACGAGCAGTACTTC.

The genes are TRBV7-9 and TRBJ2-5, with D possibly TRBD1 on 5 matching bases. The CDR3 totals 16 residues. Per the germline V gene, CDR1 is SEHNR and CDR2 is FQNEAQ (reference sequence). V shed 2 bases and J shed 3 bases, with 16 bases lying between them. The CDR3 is CASSLWAGPEEETQYF. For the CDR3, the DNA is TGTGCCAGCAGCTTATGGGCAGGGCCCGAGGAAGAGACCCAGTACTTC.

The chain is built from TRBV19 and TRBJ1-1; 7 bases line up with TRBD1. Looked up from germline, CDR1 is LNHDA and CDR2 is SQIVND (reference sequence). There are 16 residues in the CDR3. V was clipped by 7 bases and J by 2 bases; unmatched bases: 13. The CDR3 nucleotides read TGTGCCAGTATTGAGGGGCAGGGGGGGATAAACACTGAAGCTTTCTTT. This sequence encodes CASIEGQGGINTEAFF.

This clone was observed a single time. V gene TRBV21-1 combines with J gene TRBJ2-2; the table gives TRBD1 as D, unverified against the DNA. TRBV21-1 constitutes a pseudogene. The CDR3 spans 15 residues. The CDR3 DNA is TGTGCCAGCAGCGAGACGACAGTGAACACCGGGGAGCTGTTTTTT. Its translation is CASSETTVNTGELFF.

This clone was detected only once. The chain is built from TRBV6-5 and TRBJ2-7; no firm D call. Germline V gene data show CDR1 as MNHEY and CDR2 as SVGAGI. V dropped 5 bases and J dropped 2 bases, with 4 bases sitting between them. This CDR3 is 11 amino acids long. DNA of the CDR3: TGTGCCAGCAGTCACACCTACGAGCAGTACTTC. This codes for CASSHTYEQYF.

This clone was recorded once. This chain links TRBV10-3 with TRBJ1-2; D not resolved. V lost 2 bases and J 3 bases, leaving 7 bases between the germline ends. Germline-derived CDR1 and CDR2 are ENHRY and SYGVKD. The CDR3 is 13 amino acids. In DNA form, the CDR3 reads TGTGCCATCAGTGAGAGTCGGGACTATGGCTACACCTTC. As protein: CAISESRDYGYTF.

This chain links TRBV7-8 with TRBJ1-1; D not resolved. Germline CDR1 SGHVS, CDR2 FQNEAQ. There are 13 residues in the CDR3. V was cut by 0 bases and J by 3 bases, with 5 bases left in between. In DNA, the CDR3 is TGTGCCAGCAGCTTAGCCCTTCACACTGAAGCTTTCTTT. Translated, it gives CASSLALHTEAFF. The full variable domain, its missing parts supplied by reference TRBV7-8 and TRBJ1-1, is GAGVSQSPRYKVAKRGQDVALRCDPISGHVSLFWYQQALGQGPEFLTYFQNEAQLDKSGLPSDRFFAERPEGSVSTLKIQRTQQEDSAVYLCASSLALHTEAFFGQGTRLTVV.

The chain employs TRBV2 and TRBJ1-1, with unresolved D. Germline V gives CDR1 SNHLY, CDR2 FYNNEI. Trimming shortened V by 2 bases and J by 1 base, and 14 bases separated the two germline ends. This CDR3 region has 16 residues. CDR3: CASSESLAGKNTEAFF. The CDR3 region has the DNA TGTGCCAGCAGTGAATCCCTGGCCGGGAAGAACACTGAAGCTTTCTTT.

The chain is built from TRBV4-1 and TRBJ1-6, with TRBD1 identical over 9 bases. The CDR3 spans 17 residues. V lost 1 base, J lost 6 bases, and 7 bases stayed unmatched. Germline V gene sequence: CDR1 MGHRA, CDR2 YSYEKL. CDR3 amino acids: CASSQAPLTGGNSPLHF. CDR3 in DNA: TGCGCCAGCAGCCAAGCCCCGCTGACAGGGGGTAATTCACCCCTCCACTTT.

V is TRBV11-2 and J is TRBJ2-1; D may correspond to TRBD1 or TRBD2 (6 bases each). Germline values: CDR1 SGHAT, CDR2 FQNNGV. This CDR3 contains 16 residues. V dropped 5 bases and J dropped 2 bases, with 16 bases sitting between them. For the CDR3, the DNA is TGTGCCAGCAGCCCGAGGGGGGCCGAGACCTACAATGAGCAGTTCTTC. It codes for CASSPRGAETYNEQFF.

As DNA, the CDR3 is TGTGCAAGTAAAGTAGGGGAGAGTCCCTACTACGAGCAGTACTTC. The encoded protein is CASKVGESPYYEQYF. The chain uses TRBV6-1 and TRBJ2-7, with D possibly being TRBD1 or TRBD2 (5 bases each). Germline V gives CDR1 MNHNS, CDR2 SASEGT. This CDR3 spans 15 amino acids.

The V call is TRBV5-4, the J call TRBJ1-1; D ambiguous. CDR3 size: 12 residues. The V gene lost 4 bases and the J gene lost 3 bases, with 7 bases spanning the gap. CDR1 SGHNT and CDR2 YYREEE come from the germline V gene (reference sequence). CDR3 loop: CASSGRYTEAFF. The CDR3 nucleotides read TGTGCCAGCAGCGGACGGTACACTGAAGCTTTCTTT.

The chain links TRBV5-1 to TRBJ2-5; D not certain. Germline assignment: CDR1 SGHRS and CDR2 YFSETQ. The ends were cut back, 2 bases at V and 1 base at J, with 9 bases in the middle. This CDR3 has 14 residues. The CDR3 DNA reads TGCGCCAGCAGCTTCTCAGGCACCCAAGAGACCCAGTACTTC. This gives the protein CASSFSGTQETQYF.